Presented here are 2 T cell receptor beta chains from one specimen sequenced in a study of blood T cells in healthy people across ages. A J-beta primer mix and a sample-barcoded 5' primer were used in a second PCR of roughly 6 to 12 cycles. TCRdb re-called the 5' RACE reads with MiXCR, one entry per CDR3 protein. The sample comprises 790,000 or so distinct CDR3 sequences, more than 50% of which are singletons, and approximately 24% rests with the top ten. The specimen sequenced was blood. These receptors were obtained from a man in his forties in good health.

The genes are TRBV9 and TRBJ1-1; the D is unclear. Per germline, CDR1 SGDLS and CDR2 YYNGEE. The CDR3 is 13 residues long. The V end lost 5 bases, the J end lost 6 bases, and 14 bases lay between the germline ends. The CDR3 DNA reads as TGTGCCAGCAGTGTCACCGAGGGCGCTGAAGCTTTCTTT. It specifies CASSVTEGAEAFF.

A few counts support this clonotype. The rearrangement uses TRBV29-1 and TRBJ2-3; TRBD1 matches at 7 bases. CDR3 length: 14 residues. Unmatched junction bases numbered 12, after V lost 6 bases and J lost 6 bases. The germline V gene encodes CDR1 SQVTM and CDR2 ANQGSEA. This CDR3 is CSVSTLGTADTQYF. The CDR3 region has the DNA TGCAGCGTCTCGACTTTGGGGACAGCTGATACGCAGTATTTT.